These T cell receptor beta chains were read from a single sample in a study of T cell repertoires in cytomegalovirus infection. TCRdb reprocessed the reads with MiXCR, giving one entry per CDR3 protein. The top ten clones hold about an eighth of a sample with around 900,000 distinct CDR3 sequences, approximately 30% of them seen once. Their target antigens are unknown. This sample comprised cultured CD8+ T cells from PBMCs, obtained from culture after CMV antigen stimulation. The source is a human donor in good health (CMV status not recorded). Some clones in this sample may be carry-over from other donors' samples. CDR3s include the opening cysteine and the closing phenylalanine or tryptophan. Fields, in order: J gene, CDR3 length, clone size, D gene, V gene, CDR3 DNA, CDR3 protein. A D gene is named only where the DNA matches it firmly. Only some rows state a clone size, as once, few, many or a class for expanded clones.

j_call: TRBJ2-7
cdr3_length: 15
clone_size: .
d_call: .
v_call: TRBV4-1
cdr3_nt: TGCGCCAGCAGCCAAGCCCTGGACGGGACCTACGAGCAGTACTTC
cdr3_aa: CASSQALDGTYEQYF

j_call: TRBJ2-5
cdr3_length: 16
clone_size: few
d_call: TRBD2
v_call: TRBV7-6
cdr3_nt: TGTGCCAGCAGCTTAGAACTAGCGGGGAGGCAAGAGACCCAGTACTTC
cdr3_aa: CASSLELAGRQETQYF

j_call: TRBJ2-1
cdr3_length: 14
clone_size: .
d_call: TRBD2
v_call: TRBV5-1
cdr3_nt: TGCGCCAGCACTCCGGGGGGGGCCCGGGATGAGCAGTTCTTC
cdr3_aa: CASTPGGARDEQFF

j_call: TRBJ1-1
cdr3_length: 16
clone_size: .
d_call: TRBD1
v_call: TRBV12-5
cdr3_nt: TGTGCTAGTGGTTTTACGACAGGGGTCATATCGGCTGAAGCTTTCTTT
cdr3_aa: CASGFTTGVISAEAFF

j_call: TRBJ1-2
cdr3_length: 19
clone_size: .
d_call: .
v_call: TRBV18
cdr3_nt: TGTGCCAGCTCACCGACTCTAGGGGCAGACCACTCTTTCAACTATGGCTACACCTTC
cdr3_aa: CASSPTLGADHSFNYGYTF

j_call: TRBJ2-3
cdr3_length: 14
clone_size: .
d_call: .
v_call: TRBV6-6
cdr3_nt: TGTGCCAGCAACAGAGAGTTTTCCATAGATACGCAGTATTTT
cdr3_aa: CASNREFSIDTQYF

j_call: TRBJ2-1
cdr3_length: 13
clone_size: few
d_call: TRBD2
v_call: TRBV7-7
cdr3_nt: TGTGCTAGCAGCTTCCCCGGGGGGGATGAGCAGTTCTTC
cdr3_aa: CASSFPGGDEQFF

j_call: TRBJ1-5
cdr3_length: 17
clone_size: .
d_call: .
v_call: TRBV4-3
cdr3_nt: TGCGCCAGCAGCCAAGATCTCGGATGGCAGAGCAATCAGCCCCAGCATTTT
cdr3_aa: CASSQDLGWQSNQPQHF

j_call: TRBJ1-6
cdr3_length: 16
clone_size: .
d_call: .
v_call: TRBV7-9
cdr3_nt: TGTGCCAGCAGCTCCCGGGAGCCTGTGGCTGATTCACCCCTCCACTTT
cdr3_aa: CASSSREPVADSPLHF

j_call: TRBJ2-5
cdr3_length: 14
clone_size: .
d_call: TRBD1
v_call: TRBV6-1
cdr3_nt: TGTGCCAGCAGGGGTGGGACAGGGCGAGAGACCCAGTACTTC
cdr3_aa: CASRGGTGRETQYF

j_call: TRBJ2-1
cdr3_length: 14
clone_size: .
d_call: .
v_call: TRBV7-6
cdr3_nt: TGTGCCAGCAGCTTACGAGAGCTCTACAATGAGCAGTTCTTC
cdr3_aa: CASSLRELYNEQFF

j_call: TRBJ1-2
cdr3_length: 16
clone_size: few
d_call: TRBD1
v_call: TRBV6-2/TRBV6-3
cdr3_nt: TGTGCCAGCAGTTACGTCGGGACAGGGGGCGTCTATGGCTACACCTTC
cdr3_aa: CASSYVGTGGVYGYTF

j_call: TRBJ1-1
cdr3_length: 14
clone_size: .
d_call: .
v_call: TRBV27
cdr3_nt: TGTGCCAGCAGTCACACTACTGAGGTCACTGAAGCTTTCTTT
cdr3_aa: CASSHTTEVTEAFF

j_call: TRBJ2-1
cdr3_length: 16
clone_size: .
d_call: .
v_call: TRBV20-1
cdr3_nt: TGCAGTGCTAGAGTTGGGGGGAGGGGGTCCTACAATGAGCAGTTCTTC
cdr3_aa: CSARVGGRGSYNEQFF

j_call: TRBJ2-1
cdr3_length: 12
clone_size: .
d_call: .
v_call: TRBV12-3/TRBV12-4
cdr3_nt: TGTGCCAGCACAGGGGATTTAAGTGAGCAGTTCTTC
cdr3_aa: CASTGDLSEQFF

j_call: TRBJ1-2
cdr3_length: 13
clone_size: .
d_call: .
v_call: TRBV7-9
cdr3_nt: TGTGCCAGCAGCTCGGTTGACAGAGATGGCTACACCTTC
cdr3_aa: CASSSVDRDGYTF

j_call: TRBJ2-7
cdr3_length: 16
clone_size: .
d_call: .
v_call: TRBV4-1
cdr3_nt: TGCGCCAGCAGCCAAGATCGGGCAACAAGCTCCTACGAGCAGTACTTC
cdr3_aa: CASSQDRATSSYEQYF

j_call: TRBJ2-2
cdr3_length: 15
clone_size: many
d_call: TRBD1
v_call: TRBV7-6
cdr3_nt: TGTGCCAGCAGCTCCCGACAGGGGGGCACCGGGGAGCTGTTTTTT
cdr3_aa: CASSSRQGGTGELFF

j_call: TRBJ2-3
cdr3_length: 17
clone_size: .
d_call: .
v_call: TRBV20-1
cdr3_nt: TGCAGTGCTAGACCATATACAGGGTTGGGAAACACAGATACGCAGTATTTT
cdr3_aa: CSARPYTGLGNTDTQYF

j_call: TRBJ1-2
cdr3_length: 14
clone_size: .
d_call: .
v_call: TRBV6-1
cdr3_nt: TGTGCCAGCAGTGAAGTTTGGGAGGGGGACGGCTACACCTTC
cdr3_aa: CASSEVWEGDGYTF

j_call: TRBJ2-3
cdr3_length: 14
clone_size: .
d_call: .
v_call: TRBV7-6
cdr3_nt: TGTGCTAGCAGCTTTAAGTTTAGCACAGATACGCAGTATTTT
cdr3_aa: CASSFKFSTDTQYF

j_call: TRBJ1-4
cdr3_length: 14
clone_size: .
d_call: .
v_call: TRBV6-5
cdr3_nt: TGTGCCAGCAGTCTGGACACGGGTCGGGGAAAACTGTTTTTT
cdr3_aa: CASSLDTGRGKLFF

j_call: TRBJ1-5
cdr3_length: 14
clone_size: few
d_call: .
v_call: TRBV6-8
cdr3_nt: TGTGCCAGCAGCTGGACAGTGAGCAATCAGCCCCAGCATTTT
cdr3_aa: CASSWTVSNQPQHF

j_call: TRBJ1-2
cdr3_length: 19
clone_size: many
d_call: .
v_call: TRBV6-2/TRBV6-3
cdr3_nt: TGTGCCAGCAGTTACATCGAGCCCCCACCGACAAAGCTTTACTATGGCTACACCTTC
cdr3_aa: CASSYIEPPPTKLYYGYTF

j_call: TRBJ1-1
cdr3_length: 15
clone_size: many
d_call: .
v_call: TRBV19
cdr3_nt: TGTGCCAGTAGTATTGAGGGCCAGGGGTTGACTGAAGCTTTCTTT
cdr3_aa: CASSIEGQGLTEAFF